This TCR beta chain stems from a study of OX40 agonist ivuxolimab in advanced cancers. For the study at large: From 23 to 79 years was the age range, with a mean of about 54 years, and over 80% were male. Prior anti-PD-1, anti-PD-L1 or anti-CTLA-4 therapy did not bar entry, and more than 35% had some. Study-wide points: CD8+ T cells (on average) carried more expanded clones than CD4+ T cells.

TCRdb's table, derived via immunoSEQ multiplex PCR, lists solely in-frame clones and lacks some. The sample includes approximately 94,000 clones, approximately 90% seen only once; the top ten take about 0.15%. As concerns this clone: Its matching antigen is unknown.

The CDR3 extends over 20 amino acids. Losses at the gene ends were 0 bases for V and 12 bases for J; bases not matched to a gene: 20. This sample comprised CD4+ or CD8+ T cells sorted from blood, obtained in a trial of the OX40 agonist ivuxolimab. This receptor was taken from an adult with an advanced solid tumor such as melanoma, head and neck, liver or kidney cancer. The genes are TRBV23-1 and TRBJ2-1; 13 bases agree with TRBD2. TRBV23-1 is an ORF for which the function is uncertain. The CDR3 bases are TGCGCCAGCAGTCAATCGAGACTAGCGGGGGGCCGGGCCCTCAATGTTGGGCAGTTCTTC. As protein: CASSQSRLAGGRALNVGQFF.